The 24 T cell receptor beta chains given below trace back to one sample, sequenced in a study of blood T cell repertoires in COVID-19. The protocol was immunoSEQ multiplex PCR, while the TCRdb copy is restricted to in-frame clones and leaves out a portion. The sample comprises approximately 360,000 clones, roughly 90% of which are singletons, and roughly 1.2% rests with the top ten. The sequenced material came from peripheral blood. These TCRs come from a middle-aged man with acute or convalescent COVID-19.

The chain uses TRBV7-9 and TRBJ2-7; D ambiguous. Trimming pared 5 bases from V and 3 bases from J, leaving 20 bases between. Germline V CDR1 and CDR2: SEHNR, FQNEAQ (reference sequence). The CDR3 has 16 amino acids. The CDR3 loop reads CASSPLTHMRLYEQYF. DNA for the CDR3: TGTGCCAGCAGCCCCCTAACACATATGAGACTCTACGAGCAGTACTTC.

The chain recombines TRBV5-1 with TRBJ2-3; D unresolved. The CDR3 is made up of 16 amino acids. Germline V gene sequence: CDR1 SGHRS, CDR2 YFSETQ. V dropped 4 bases and J dropped 1 base, with 16 bases sitting between them. Written as DNA, the CDR3 is TGCGCCAGCAGCCCGCTCGGTCCCCGGGGCACAGATACGCAGTATTTT. Residues: CASSPLGPRGTDTQYF.

The CDR3 coding sequence is TGCGCCAGCAGCTTGCTCAGGGATGGGGCTACAAACTATGGCTACACCTTC. It specifies CASSLLRDGATNYGYTF. This chain connects TRBV5-1 to TRBJ1-2; the D gene is possibly TRBD1 (5 bases). The CDR3 totals 17 residues. Germline values: CDR1 SGHRS, CDR2 YFSETQ. V lost 1 base to trimming and J lost 2 bases, with 18 bases between them.

The genes are TRBV27 and TRBJ1-5; 8 bases fit TRBD1. This CDR3 has 14 residues. Germline CDR1 and CDR2: MNHEY and SMNVEV (reference sequence). V lost 4 bases, J lost 4 bases, and 3 bases stayed unmatched. This CDR3 reads CASSSRQGNQPQHF. The CDR3 bases are TGTGCCAGCAGTTCAAGACAGGGGAATCAGCCCCAGCATTTT.

V usage is TRBV1 and J usage is TRBJ1-3. TRBV1 is a pseudogene locus. The CDR3 runs 15 residues. The CDR3 loop is CTSSFVQRSADTIYF. As DNA, the CDR3 is TGCACCAGCAGCTTTGTCCAGCGCTCGGCAGACACCATATATTTT.

The chain has TRBV6-5 and TRBJ2-3; the match to TRBD1 covers 7 bases. J was trimmed by 5 bases and V by 0 bases; bases with no gene match: 5. CDR3 size: 15 residues. Germline CDR1 is MNHEY and CDR2 is SVGAGI. This chain's CDR3 is CASSYSGRGRDTQYF. CDR3 in DNA: TGTGCCAGCAGTTACTCGGGCAGGGGGAGAGATACGCAGTATTTT.

With respect to this clone: Other DNA sequences within the sample encode an identical CDR3. The chain has TRBV5-1 and TRBJ1-1, with a weak D call TRBD1 (5 bases). Germline-derived CDR1 and CDR2 are SGHRS and YFSETQ. V was clipped by 2 bases and J by 4 bases, with 6 bases between them. CDR3 length equals 12 residues. CDR3 coding DNA: TGCGCCAGCAGCTTCGGGGGCACTGAAGCTTTCTTT. Encoded protein: CASSFGGTEAFF.

This clone was seen once. The rearrangement links TRBV21-1 to TRBJ1-4; the DNA was not compared with TRBD1, the D call given in the table. TRBV21-1 is a listed pseudogene. This CDR3 comprises 12 residues. CDR3 coding DNA: TGTGCCAGGACGACAGGGGGTGAAAAACTGTTTTTT. Translated, it gives CARTTGGEKLFF.

This chain uses TRBV6-5 with TRBJ1-6, with a weak D call TRBD1 (6 bases). This CDR3 is 11 amino acids long. The V end was cut by 10 bases, the J end by 10 bases, with 11 bases between. Germline V gives CDR1 MNHEY, CDR2 SVGAGI. The CDR3 sequence is CATQQGSPLHF. CDR3 sequence (DNA): TGTGCCACCCAGCAGGGGTCACCCCTCCACTTT.

The chain uses TRBV19 and TRBJ1-4; D unclear. The V and J ends lost 6 bases and 3 bases respectively, with 5 bases between them. This CDR3 spans 12 amino acids. Germline CDR1 is LNHDA and CDR2 is SQIVND (reference sequence). DNA of the CDR3: TGTGCCAGTAGCCTCGCTAATGAAAAACTGTTTTTT. This translates into CASSLANEKLFF.

The chain has TRBV9 and TRBJ2-3, with D maybe TRBD1 (6 bases). This CDR3 is built from 18 residues. The V end lost 4 bases, the J end lost 0 bases, and 21 bases lay between the germline ends. CDR1 and CDR2 from the germline V gene are SGDLS and YYNGEE. Here the CDR3 reads CASSPQGSNTLSTDTQYF. The DNA of the CDR3 is TGTGCCAGCAGCCCACAGGGTTCGAATACCCTAAGCACAGATACGCAGTATTTT. The full variable domain, its missing parts supplied by reference TRBV9 and TRBJ2-3, is DSGVTQTPKHLITATGQRVTLRCSPRSGDLSVYWYQQSLDQGLQFLIQYYNGEERAKGNILERFSAQQFPDLHSELNLSSLELGDSALYFCASSPQGSNTLSTDTQYFGPGTRLTVL.

This chain connects TRBV5-4 to TRBJ2-2, with 10 bases matching TRBD2. The CDR3 is 17 residues long. Germline V gene sequence: CDR1 SGHNT, CDR2 YYREEE (reference sequence). The V gene end was trimmed by 4 bases and the J gene end by 5 bases; junction bases not matched to a gene: 11. DNA for the CDR3: TGTGCCAGCAGCCTACTGACTAGCGGGTCCCAGACCGGGGAGCTGTTTTTT. It specifies CASSLLTSGSQTGELFF.

This chain joins TRBV5-4 and TRBJ1-3, with D possibly matching TRBD1 (5 bases). V gave up 0 bases and J gave up 8 bases, with 21 bases separating them. CDR1 is SGHNT and CDR2 is YYREEE in the germline V gene (reference sequence). The CDR3 runs to 17 residues. The CDR3 sequence is CASSLANKPRVWHTIYF. The DNA for the CDR3 is TGTGCCAGCAGCTTGGCCAATAAGCCCAGGGTTTGGCACACCATATATTTT.

This rearrangement joins TRBV18 to TRBJ2-7, with D tentatively TRBD1 (5 bases). Germline CDR1 and CDR2: KGHSH and LQKENI. The CDR3 runs 15 residues. V shed 6 bases and J shed 1 base, with 16 bases lying between them. CDR3 sequence (DNA): TGTGCCAGCTCGCCAGGGCTGGATTTTTCCTACGAGCAGTACTTC. Translation: CASSPGLDFSYEQYF.

J is TRBJ1-1 and V is TRBV11-2; D gene uncertain. The CDR3 covers 11 residues. CDR1 is SGHAT, CDR2 FQNNGV, per germline. V lost 3 bases and J lost 7, with 6 bases in between. CDR3 residues: CASSLESEAFF. DNA for the CDR3: TGTGCCAGCAGCTTGGAGAGTGAAGCTTTCTTT.

The chain uses TRBV7-2 and TRBJ2-1; 7 bases are shared with TRBD1. Germline lookup yields CDR1 SGHTA and CDR2 FQGNSA. V was clipped by 5 bases and J by 7 bases; unmatched bases: 5. The CDR3 runs 13 residues. In DNA form, the CDR3 reads TGTGCCAGCAGCACGGACAGGACTAATGAGCAGTTCTTC. Protein product: CASSTDRTNEQFF.

This sequence joins TRBV7-2 and TRBJ2-7; perhaps TRBD1 as D (5 bases). Trimming cost V 2 bases and J 6 bases, with 11 bases left between them. Germline CDR1 SGHTA, CDR2 FQGNSA. This CDR3 is 13 amino acids long. The CDR3 sequence: CASSLQGMGEQYF. CDR3 nucleotide sequence: TGTGCCAGCAGCTTACAGGGAATGGGCGAGCAGTACTTC.

This chain joins TRBV5-6 and TRBJ2-5; TRBD1 matches 8 bases. The ends lost 4 bases at V and 4 bases at J; junction bases unmatched: 12. The length of the CDR3 is 16 residues. Per germline, CDR1 SGHDT and CDR2 YYEEEE. The CDR3 DNA reads as TGTGCCAGCAGCCGTATAGTAACAGGGGGGCGAGAGACCCAGTACTTC. Translating it yields CASSRIVTGGRETQYF. Supplemented by reference TRBV5-6 and TRBJ2-5, the full variable domain reads DAGVTQSPTHLIKTRGQQVTLRCSPKSGHDTVSWYQQALGQGPQFIFQYYEEEERQRGNFPDRFSGHQFPNYSSELNVNALLLGDSALYLCASSRIVTGGRETQYFGPGTRLLVL.

The genes are TRBV4-3 and TRBJ2-7; 9 nucleotides line up with TRBD2. The ends lost 0 bases at V and 2 bases at J; junction bases unmatched: 2. This CDR3 comprises 15 residues. CDR1 and CDR2 (germline): LGHNA, YSLEER. The DNA for the CDR3 is TGCGCCAGCAGCCAAGACGGCGGGGGGGCCTACGAGCAGTACTTC. Its protein is CASSQDGGGAYEQYF.

This clone occurred a few times. The rearrangement joins TRBV6-5 to TRBJ2-7; TRBD1 aligns across 8 bases. V lost 6 bases to trimming and J lost 6 bases; unmatched junction nucleotides: 13. There are 15 residues in the CDR3. From germline, CDR1 is MNHEY and CDR2 SVGAGI. The CDR3 here is CASRLGQGLSGEQYF. In nucleotides, the CDR3 is TGTGCCAGCAGACTCGGACAGGGTCTGTCCGGCGAGCAGTACTTC.

This clone was recorded only once. The rearrangement links TRBV24-1 to TRBJ2-2, with a possible D match to TRBD2 (6 bases). The germline gives CDR1 KGHDR, CDR2 SFDVKD. Trimming stripped 0 bases from V and 4 bases from J, with 14 bases between. The CDR3 spans 17 residues. CDR3 region: CATSDLRGTVGTGELFF. CDR3 nucleotides: TGTGCCACCAGTGATTTGCGGGGGACGGTTGGCACCGGGGAGCTGTTTTTT.

V usage is TRBV9 and J usage is TRBJ1-1; possibly TRBD1 for D (5 bases). Germline values: CDR1 SGDLS, CDR2 YYNGEE. Trimming pared 0 bases from V and 1 base from J, leaving 10 bases between. The CDR3 sequence is 15 residues long. Here the CDR3 reads CASSVAGGRNTEAFF. CDR3 in DNA: TGTGCCAGCAGCGTAGCTGGGGGGAGGAACACTGAAGCTTTCTTT.

DNA for the CDR3: TGTGCCAGCAGTTTGGGGCAGGGAAATGAAAAACTGTTTTTT. It is translated as CASSLGQGNEKLFF. The chain employs TRBV28 and TRBJ1-4; TRBD1 is a possible D gene (5 bases). This CDR3 region has 14 residues. Trimming took off 3 bases at V and 5 bases at J, with 10 bases between the two ends. CDR1 is MDHEN and CDR2 is SYDVKM in the germline V gene.

V gene TRBV7-2 combines with J gene TRBJ2-1, with TRBD1 identical over 9 bases. Trimming cost V 5 bases and J 9 bases; bases outside gene matches: 17. The CDR3 loop spans 17 amino acids. The germline gives CDR1 SGHTA, CDR2 FQGNSA. The CDR3 nucleotides are TGTGCCAGCAGCCCAGAAACTGGACAGGGGAAAAGGGGTGAGCAGTTCTTC. It translates to CASSPETGQGKRGEQFF.